These 9 T cell receptor beta chains originate from one sample sequenced in a study of molecular identifiers for immune sequencing clone quantification. TCRdb processed the PCR reads anew with MiXCR; each CDR3 protein has one entry. The sample contains under 650,000 distinct CDR3 sequences, just under 20% of which appear only once. Sample: naive CD8+ T cells from blood, with Jurkat cell RNA spiked in. Described subset: FACS-sorted CD8+CD4-CCR7+CD45RA+ naive T cells. These receptors all come from a human donor in good health. Some libraries in this study had Jurkat cell RNA spiked in.

The chain is built from TRBV29-1 and TRBJ1-2, with D unclear. The CDR3 is 13 amino acids. Looked up from germline, CDR1 is SQVTM and CDR2 is ANQGSEA. V lost 0 bases to trimming and J lost 5 bases, with 10 bases between them. CDR3 nucleotides: TGCAGCGTTGAAGATCGTACGGAGTATGGCTACACCTTC. It specifies CSVEDRTEYGYTF. The variable domain in full, completed from reference TRBV29-1 and TRBJ1-2, reads SAVISQKPSRDICQRGTSLTIQCQVDSQVTMMFWYRQQPGQSLTLIATANQGSEATYESGFVIDKFPISRPNLTFSTLTVSNMSPEDSSIYLCSVEDRTEYGYTFGSGTRLTVV.

V is TRBV4-1 and J is TRBJ2-7; 10 positions agree with TRBD1. The germline V gene encodes CDR1 MGHRA and CDR2 YSYEKL. The CDR3 sequence is 16 residues long. Losses at the gene ends were 2 bases for V and 6 bases for J; bases not matched to a gene: 10. The CDR3 spells CASSQSPGTGVVEQYF. CDR3 in DNA: TGCGCCAGCAGCCAATCTCCCGGGACAGGGGTGGTCGAGCAGTACTTC.

This chain joins TRBV5-6 and TRBJ2-7, with D possibly called TRBD1 or TRBD2 (5 bases each). This CDR3 is built from 11 residues. CDR1 is SGHDT, CDR2 YYEEEE, per germline. Trimming took off 0 bases at V and 11 bases at J, with 9 bases between the two ends. The CDR3 nucleotides are TGTGCCAGCAGCTTGGGGGGGACCAAGTACTTC. Its translation is CASSLGGTKYF.

In nucleotides, the CDR3 is TGCGCCAGCAGTGACCGTTTAAGCGCGAACACCGGGGAGCTGTTTTTT. This encodes CASSDRLSANTGELFF. This chain uses TRBV10-1 with TRBJ2-2; D not certain. The V gene lost 3 bases and the J gene lost 0 bases, with 11 bases spanning the gap. Per the germline V gene, CDR1 is WNHNN and CDR2 is SYGVQD (reference sequence). This CDR3 contains 16 residues.

This chain uses TRBV12-3 or TRBV12-4 with TRBJ2-3; possible D gene TRBD1, 6 bases. The CDR3 length is 17 residues. Trimming cost V 2 bases and J 3 bases, with 18 bases left between them. CDR3 sequence reads: CASSLPAGAGRTDTQYF. The CDR3 nucleotides read TGTGCCAGCAGTTTACCTGCAGGGGCTGGCCGAACAGATACGCAGTATTTT.

This clonotype was seen ten or more times. The J gene is TRBJ1-5, the V gene TRBV7-8, with 10 bases identical to TRBD1. The junction had 9 bases not matched to a gene; V was cut back by 5 bases and J by 5 bases. The CDR3 is made up of 16 amino acids. Germline V lookup: CDR1 SGHVS, CDR2 FQNEAQ. The CDR3, as DNA: TGTGCCAGCAGCCTTGGGACAGGGGCAAATTATCAGCCCCAGCATTTT. Translated, it gives CASSLGTGANYQPQHF.

This clonotype was picked up many times. V and J are TRBV9 and TRBJ1-1; D unresolved. V was trimmed by 3 bases and J by 0 bases, leaving 12 bases between them. The CDR3 runs to 15 residues. Germline loops: CDR1 SGDLS, CDR2 YYNGEE. In nucleotides, the CDR3 is TGTGCCAGCAGCGGAGGGCCAAAATTGAACACTGAAGCTTTCTTT. Its translation: CASSGGPKLNTEAFF. The variable domain in full, with the rest retrieved from reference TRBV9 and TRBJ1-1, is DSGVTQTPKHLITATGQRVTLRCSPRSGDLSVYWYQQSLDQGLQFLIQYYNGEERAKGNILERFSAQQFPDLHSELNLSSLELGDSALYFCASSGGPKLNTEAFFGQGTRLTVV.

This clonotype was counted ten times or more. This CDR3 reads CASRPSGREETQYF. CDR3 sequence (DNA): TGTGCCAGTAGGCCTAGCGGGAGGGAAGAGACCCAGTACTTC. This chain uses TRBV19 with TRBJ2-5, with 12 bases fitting TRBD2. Germline lookup yields CDR1 LNHDA and CDR2 SQIVND (reference sequence). V trimming: 6 bases; J trimming: 3 bases; junction bases outside the gene matches: 2. This CDR3 is 14 amino acids long. The variable domain in full, completed from reference TRBV19 and TRBJ2-5, reads DGGITQSPKYLFRKEGQNVTLSCEQNLNHDAMYWYRQDPGQGLRLIYYSQIVNDFQKGDIAEGYSVSREKKESFPLTVTSAQKNPTAFYLCASRPSGREETQYFGPGTRLLVL.

The chain is built from TRBV11-2 and TRBJ2-1, with TRBD2 matching 10 bases. The V and J ends lost 6 bases and 2 bases, in that order; junction bases with no gene match: 7. The CDR3 sequence is 16 residues long. Germline assignment: CDR1 SGHAT and CDR2 FQNNGV. The CDR3 nucleotides are TGTGCCAGCAGGGCCATTAGCGGGGGGACCTACAATGAGCAGTTCTTC. Protein product: CASRAISGGTYNEQFF.